Listed here are 9 T cell receptor beta chains from one sample, sequenced in a study of blood T cell repertoires in COVID-19. The data were produced by immunoSEQ multiplex PCR, yet TCRdb's version contains in-frame clones alone and is incomplete. The table has 100,000 to 120,000 clones, more than 80% seen once; the top ten hold approximately 5%. The specimen was peripheral blood. All receptors derive from a woman aged 55-69 years with COVID-19, enrolled during active disease.

V is TRBV7-3 and J is TRBJ1-6, with a possible D match to TRBD1 (5 bases). Germline assignment: CDR1 SGHTA and CDR2 FQGTGA. The CDR3 runs to 13 residues. V was trimmed by 4 bases and J by 7 bases, leaving 8 bases between them. Here the CDR3 reads CASSSGFNSPLHF. The CDR3 DNA reads TGTGCCAGCAGCTCAGGGTTCAATTCACCCCTCCACTTT.

This chain joins TRBV3-1 (or the pseudogene TRBV3-2) and TRBJ2-1; 8 bases agree with TRBD2. The CDR3 is 14 residues long. The J segment lost 8 bases and the V segment lost 4 bases, leaving 7 bases of the junction unmatched. CDR1 is LGHDT, CDR2 YNNKEL, per germline (reference sequence). The CDR3 bases are TGTGCCAGCAGCCCAAGCGGGGGCCCGGATGAGCAGTTCTTC. It codes for CASSPSGGPDEQFF.

J is TRBJ1-5 and V is TRBV19; TRBD1 agrees at 10 bases. CDR3 length: 17 amino acids. Germline CDR1 LNHDA, CDR2 SQIVND (reference sequence). The V gene end was trimmed by 3 bases and the J gene end by 7 bases; junction bases not matched to a gene: 12. CDR3 bases: TGTGCCAGTAGTATCCCTTATCACGACAGGGGGCGACAGCCCCAGCATTTT. It specifies CASSIPYHDRGRQPQHF.

The chain joins TRBV2 to TRBJ1-1, with TRBD1 identical over 10 bases. CDR1 is SNHLY, CDR2 FYNNEI, per germline. Trimming cost V 10 bases and J 0 bases; bases outside gene matches: 8. This CDR3 comprises 15 residues. The CDR3 DNA reads TGTGCCATTCCTGGACAGGGGGGAGTGAACACTGAAGCTTTCTTT. As protein: CAIPGQGGVNTEAFF. Full variable domain (outside the CDR3, taken from reference TRBV2 and TRBJ1-1): EPEVTQTPSHQVTQMGQEVILRCVPISNHLYFYWYRQILGQKVEFLVSFYNNEISEKSEIFDDQFSVERPDGSNFTLKIRSTKLEDSAMYFCAIPGQGGVNTEAFFGQGTRLTVV.

The J gene is TRBJ2-1, the V gene TRBV27; TRBD2 agrees at 9 bases. Looked up from germline, CDR1 is MNHEY and CDR2 is SMNVEV (reference sequence). The CDR3 consists of 16 residues. V shed 4 bases and J 4 bases; nucleotides not matched to a gene: 8. The CDR3: CASSSRYSGGYNEQFF. DNA for the CDR3: TGTGCCAGCAGTTCCCGGTACAGCGGGGGGTACAATGAGCAGTTCTTC.

The chain links TRBV6-4 to TRBJ1-6, with 9 bases fitting TRBD1. The CDR3 is made up of 14 amino acids. V was pared by 5 bases and J by 8 bases, with 4 bases of the junction left unmatched. Germline CDR1 MRHNA, CDR2 SNTAGT. The CDR3 sequence is CASSRTGEDSPLHF. The CDR3 region has the DNA TGTGCCAGCAGTCGGACAGGGGAAGATTCACCCCTCCACTTT.

The chain is built from TRBV11-1 and TRBJ2-7; 12 nucleotides line up with TRBD2. Trimming cost V 5 bases and J 4 bases; bases outside gene matches: 9. The CDR3 totals 16 residues. Germline V gene lookup returns CDR1 SGHAT and CDR2 FQDESV (reference sequence). CDR3 coding DNA: TGTGCCAGCAGCCCACTTGGGACTAGCGGGCTATACGAGCAGTACTTC. It is translated as CASSPLGTSGLYEQYF.

V usage is TRBV5-6 and J usage is TRBJ2-4, with no clear D. Trimming stripped 5 bases from V and 1 base from J, with 16 bases between. This CDR3 is built from 16 residues. Germline lookup yields CDR1 SGHDT and CDR2 YYEEEE. In DNA, the CDR3 is TGTGCCAGCAGTGGTCAGCGTTGGCGGGCCAAAAACATTCAGTACTTC. Translating gives CASSGQRWRAKNIQYF.

This rearrangement joins TRBV5-5 to TRBJ1-1; 7 bases align to TRBD1. Germline values: CDR1 SGHKS, CDR2 YYEKEE (reference sequence). V lost 4 bases and J lost 4; bases outside the gene matches: 7. This CDR3 has 14 amino acids. The CDR3 spells CASSRPTGITEAFF. CDR3 sequence (DNA): TGTGCCAGCAGCCGCCCGACAGGGATCACTGAAGCTTTCTTT.